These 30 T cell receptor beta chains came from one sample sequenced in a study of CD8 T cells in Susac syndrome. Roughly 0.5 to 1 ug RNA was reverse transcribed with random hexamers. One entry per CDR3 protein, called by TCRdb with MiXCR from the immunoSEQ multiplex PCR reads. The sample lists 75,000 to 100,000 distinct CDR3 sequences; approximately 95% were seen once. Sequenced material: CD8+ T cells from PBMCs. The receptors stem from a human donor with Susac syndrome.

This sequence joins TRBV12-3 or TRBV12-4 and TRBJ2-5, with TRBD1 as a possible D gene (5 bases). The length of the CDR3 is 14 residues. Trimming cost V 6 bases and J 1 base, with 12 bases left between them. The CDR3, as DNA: TGTGCCAGCAGCCCTGACAGATTCCAAGAGACCCAGTACTTC. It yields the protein CASSPDRFQETQYF.

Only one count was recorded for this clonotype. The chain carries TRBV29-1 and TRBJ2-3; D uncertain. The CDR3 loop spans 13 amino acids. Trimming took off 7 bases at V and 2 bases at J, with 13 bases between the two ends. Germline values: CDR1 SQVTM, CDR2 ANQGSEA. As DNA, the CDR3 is TGCAGCGGATCGGGCACCAACACAGATACGCAGTATTTT. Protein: CSGSGTNTDTQYF.

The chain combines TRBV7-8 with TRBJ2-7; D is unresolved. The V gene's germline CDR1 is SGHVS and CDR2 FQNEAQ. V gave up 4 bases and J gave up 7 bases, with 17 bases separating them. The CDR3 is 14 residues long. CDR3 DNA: TGTGCCAGCAGCTATGGGGTCGGAGCTACGGAGCAGTACTTC. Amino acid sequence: CASSYGVGATEQYF.

For the CDR3, the DNA is TGTGCCAACCGAGAAGGCAATGAGCAGTTCTTC. Translation gives CANREGNEQFF. The J gene is TRBJ2-1, the V gene TRBV2; D remains ambiguous. Trimming cost V 10 bases and J 6 bases, with 10 bases left between them. CDR1 and CDR2 (germline): SNHLY, FYNNEI. The CDR3 is made up of 11 amino acids.

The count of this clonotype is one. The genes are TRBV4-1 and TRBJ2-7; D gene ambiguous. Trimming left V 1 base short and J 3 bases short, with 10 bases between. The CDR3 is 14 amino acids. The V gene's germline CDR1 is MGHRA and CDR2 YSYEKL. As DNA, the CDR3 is TGCGCCAGCAGCCAAGGAAGGGAAAACTACGAGCAGTACTTC. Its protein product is CASSQGRENYEQYF.

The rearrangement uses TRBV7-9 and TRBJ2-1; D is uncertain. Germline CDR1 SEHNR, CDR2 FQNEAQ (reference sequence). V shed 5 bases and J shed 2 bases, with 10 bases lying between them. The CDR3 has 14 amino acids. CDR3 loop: CASSLPLAYNEQFF. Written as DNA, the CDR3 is TGTGCCAGCAGCCTCCCTTTGGCCTACAATGAGCAGTTCTTC.

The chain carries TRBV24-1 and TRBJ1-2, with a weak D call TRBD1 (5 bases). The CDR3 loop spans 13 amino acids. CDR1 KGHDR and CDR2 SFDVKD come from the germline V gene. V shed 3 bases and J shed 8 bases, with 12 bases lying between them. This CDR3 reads CATSDGQGTGYTF. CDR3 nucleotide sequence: TGTGCCACCAGTGATGGGCAGGGTACGGGCTACACCTTC.

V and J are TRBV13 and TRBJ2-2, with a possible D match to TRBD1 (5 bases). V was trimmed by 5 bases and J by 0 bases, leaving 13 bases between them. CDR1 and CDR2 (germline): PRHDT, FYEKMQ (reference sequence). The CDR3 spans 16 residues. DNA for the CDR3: TGTGCCAGCAGCCCAGAAGGACAAGCGAACACCGGGGAGCTGTTTTTT. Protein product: CASSPEGQANTGELFF.

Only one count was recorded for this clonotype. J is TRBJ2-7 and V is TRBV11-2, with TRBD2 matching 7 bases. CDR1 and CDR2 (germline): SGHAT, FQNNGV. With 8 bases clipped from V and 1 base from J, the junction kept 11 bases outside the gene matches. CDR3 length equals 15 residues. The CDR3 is CASLRVGEGSYEQYF. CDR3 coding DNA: TGTGCCAGCCTACGTGTAGGGGAGGGGTCCTACGAGCAGTACTTC.

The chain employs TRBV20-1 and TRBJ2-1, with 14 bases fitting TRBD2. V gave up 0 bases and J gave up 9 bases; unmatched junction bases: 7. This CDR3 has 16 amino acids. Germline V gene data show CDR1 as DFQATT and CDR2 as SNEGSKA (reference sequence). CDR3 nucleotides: TGCAGTGCTAGAGATCAGACTAGCGGGAGGGCCGGTGAGCAGTTCTTC. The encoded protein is CSARDQTSGRAGEQFF.

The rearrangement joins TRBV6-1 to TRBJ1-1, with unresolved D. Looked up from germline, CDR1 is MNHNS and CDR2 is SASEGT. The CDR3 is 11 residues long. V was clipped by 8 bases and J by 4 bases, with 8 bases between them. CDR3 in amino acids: CASVWSTEAFF. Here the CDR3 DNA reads TGTGCCAGCGTTTGGAGCACTGAAGCTTTCTTT.

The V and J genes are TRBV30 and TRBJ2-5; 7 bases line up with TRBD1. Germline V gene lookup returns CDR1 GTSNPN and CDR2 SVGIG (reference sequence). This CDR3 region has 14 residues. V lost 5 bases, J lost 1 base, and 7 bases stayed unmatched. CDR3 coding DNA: TGTGCCTGGTCCCAGGGACAGCTCCAAGAGACCCAGTACTTC. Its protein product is CAWSQGQLQETQYF.

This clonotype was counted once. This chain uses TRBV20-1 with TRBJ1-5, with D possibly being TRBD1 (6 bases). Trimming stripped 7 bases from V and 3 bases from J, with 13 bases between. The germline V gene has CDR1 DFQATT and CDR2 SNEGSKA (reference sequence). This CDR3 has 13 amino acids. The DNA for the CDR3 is TGCAGTGTTCCCAGGGGAGACAATCAGCCCCAGCATTTT. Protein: CSVPRGDNQPQHF.

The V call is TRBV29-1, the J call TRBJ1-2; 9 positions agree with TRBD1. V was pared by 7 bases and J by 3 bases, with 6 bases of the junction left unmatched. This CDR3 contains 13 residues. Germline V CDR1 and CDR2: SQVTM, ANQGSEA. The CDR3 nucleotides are TGCAGCGCGCCTCGGACAGGGGACTATGGCTACACCTTC. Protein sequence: CSAPRTGDYGYTF.

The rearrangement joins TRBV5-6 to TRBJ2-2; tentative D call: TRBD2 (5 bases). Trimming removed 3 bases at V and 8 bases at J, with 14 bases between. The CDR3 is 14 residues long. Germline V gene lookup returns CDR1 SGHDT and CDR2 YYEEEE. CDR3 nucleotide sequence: TGTGCCAGCAGCTCGGACTTCTCCCTAGGGGAGCTGTTTTTT. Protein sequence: CASSSDFSLGELFF. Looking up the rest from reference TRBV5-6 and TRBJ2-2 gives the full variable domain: DAGVTQSPTHLIKTRGQQVTLRCSPKSGHDTVSWYQQALGQGPQFIFQYYEEEERQRGNFPDRFSGHQFPNYSSELNVNALLLGDSALYLCASSSDFSLGELFFGEGSRLTVL.

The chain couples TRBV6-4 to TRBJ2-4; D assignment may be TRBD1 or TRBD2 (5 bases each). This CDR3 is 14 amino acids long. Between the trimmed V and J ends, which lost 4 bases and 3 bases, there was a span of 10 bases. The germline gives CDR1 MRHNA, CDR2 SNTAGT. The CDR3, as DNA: TGTGCCAGCAGTGCGGGACCCGGCAAAAACATTCAGTACTTC. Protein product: CASSAGPGKNIQYF.

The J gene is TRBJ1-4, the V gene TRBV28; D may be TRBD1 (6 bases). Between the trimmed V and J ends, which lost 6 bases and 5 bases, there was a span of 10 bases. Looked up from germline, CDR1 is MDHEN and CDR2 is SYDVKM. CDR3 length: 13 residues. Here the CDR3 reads CASSSDRNEKLFF. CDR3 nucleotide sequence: TGTGCCAGCAGCTCAGACAGGAATGAAAAACTGTTTTTT.

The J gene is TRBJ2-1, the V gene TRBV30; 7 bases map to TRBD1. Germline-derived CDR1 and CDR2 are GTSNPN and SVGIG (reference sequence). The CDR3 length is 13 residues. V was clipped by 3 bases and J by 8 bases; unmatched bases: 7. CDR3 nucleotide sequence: TGTGCCTGGAGGACAGGGTGGGTTGATGAGCAGTTCTTC. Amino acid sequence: CAWRTGWVDEQFF.

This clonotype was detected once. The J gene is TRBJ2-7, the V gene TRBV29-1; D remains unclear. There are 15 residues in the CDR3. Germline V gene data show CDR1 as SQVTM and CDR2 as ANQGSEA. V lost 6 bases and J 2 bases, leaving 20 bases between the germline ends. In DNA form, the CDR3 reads TGCAGCGTCGAGTCCCGGTTGGACGGCACCTACGAGCAGTACTTC. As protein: CSVESRLDGTYEQYF.

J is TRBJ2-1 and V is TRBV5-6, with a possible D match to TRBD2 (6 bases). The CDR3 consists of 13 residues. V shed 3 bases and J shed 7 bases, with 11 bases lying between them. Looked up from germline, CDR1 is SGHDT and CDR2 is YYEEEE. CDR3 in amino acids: CASSWGTLNEQFF. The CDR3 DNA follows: TGTGCCAGCAGCTGGGGGACTCTAAATGAGCAGTTCTTC.

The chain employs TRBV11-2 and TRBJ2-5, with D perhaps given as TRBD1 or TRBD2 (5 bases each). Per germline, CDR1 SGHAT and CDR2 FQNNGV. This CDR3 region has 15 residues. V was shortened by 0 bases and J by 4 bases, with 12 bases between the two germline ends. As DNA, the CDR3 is TGTGCCAGCAGCTTAGAGCAGGGTGAGGGAGAGACCCAGTACTTC. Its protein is CASSLEQGEGETQYF.

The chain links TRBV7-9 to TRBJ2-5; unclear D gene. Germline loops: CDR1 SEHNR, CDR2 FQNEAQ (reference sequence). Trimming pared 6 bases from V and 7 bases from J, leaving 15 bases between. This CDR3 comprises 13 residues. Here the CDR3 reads CASSRSGAGTQYF. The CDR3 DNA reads TGTGCCAGCAGTCGGTCAGGAGCAGGGACCCAGTACTTC. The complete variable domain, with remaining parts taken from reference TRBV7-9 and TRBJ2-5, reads DTGVSQNPRHKITKRGQNVTFRCDPISEHNRLYWYRQTLGQGPEFLTYFQNEAQLEKSRLLSDRFSAERPKGSFSTLEIQRTEQGDSAMYLCASSRSGAGTQYFGPGTRLLVL.

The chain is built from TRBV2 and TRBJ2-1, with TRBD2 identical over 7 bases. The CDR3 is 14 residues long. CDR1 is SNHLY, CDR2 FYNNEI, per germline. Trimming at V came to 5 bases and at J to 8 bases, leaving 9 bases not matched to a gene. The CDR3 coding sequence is TGTGCCAGCAGTCCTAGGGGACGGGGGGATGAGCAGTTCTTC. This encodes CASSPRGRGDEQFF.

The CDR3 DNA follows: TGCAGCGGCCGTCAAGAGTTCTATGAGCAGTTCTTC. Protein product: CSGRQEFYEQFF. The chain links TRBV29-1 to TRBJ2-1; D gene ambiguous. This CDR3 spans 12 amino acids. V lost 7 bases, J lost 8 bases, and 15 bases lay in between. Germline values: CDR1 SQVTM, CDR2 ANQGSEA.

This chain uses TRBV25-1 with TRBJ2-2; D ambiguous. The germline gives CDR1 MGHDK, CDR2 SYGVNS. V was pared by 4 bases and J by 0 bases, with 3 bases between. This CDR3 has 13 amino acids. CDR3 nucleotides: TGTGCCAGCAGTGTATCGAACACCGGGGAGCTGTTTTTT. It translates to CASSVSNTGELFF.

The CDR3 region has the DNA TGTGCCAGCAGCCTCGGCCTCCCGTTCACAGATACGCAGTATTTT. Its translation is CASSLGLPFTDTQYF. The J gene is TRBJ2-3, the V gene TRBV11-2; D is uncertain. Per germline, CDR1 SGHAT and CDR2 FQNNGV. V was trimmed by 5 bases and J by 2 bases, leaving 14 bases between them. This CDR3 comprises 15 residues.

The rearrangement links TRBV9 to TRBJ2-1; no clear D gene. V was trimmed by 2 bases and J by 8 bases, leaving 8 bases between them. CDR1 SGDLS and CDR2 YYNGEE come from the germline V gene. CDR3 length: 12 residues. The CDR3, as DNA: TGTGCCAGCAGCGTGTACAGCTATGAGCAGTTCTTC. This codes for CASSVYSYEQFF.

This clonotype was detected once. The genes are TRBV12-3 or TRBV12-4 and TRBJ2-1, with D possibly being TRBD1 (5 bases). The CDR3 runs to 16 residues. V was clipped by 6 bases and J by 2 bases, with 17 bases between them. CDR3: CASSGPQGLAYNEQFF. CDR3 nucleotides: TGTGCCAGCAGCGGACCGCAGGGCCTGGCCTACAATGAGCAGTTCTTC.

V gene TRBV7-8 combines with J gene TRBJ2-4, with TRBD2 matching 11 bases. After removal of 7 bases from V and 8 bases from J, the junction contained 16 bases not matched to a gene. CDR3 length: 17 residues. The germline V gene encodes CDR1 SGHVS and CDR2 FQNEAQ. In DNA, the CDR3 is TGTGCCAGCATCCCGGATATAGCGGGAGGGCGGTCGGACATTCAGTACTTC. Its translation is CASIPDIAGGRSDIQYF.

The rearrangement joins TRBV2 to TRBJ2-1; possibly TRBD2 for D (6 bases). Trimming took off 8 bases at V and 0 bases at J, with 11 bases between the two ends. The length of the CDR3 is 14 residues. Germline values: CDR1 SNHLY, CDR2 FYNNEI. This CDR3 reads CASGAGSSYNEQFF. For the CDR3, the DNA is TGTGCCAGCGGGGCGGGGAGCTCCTACAATGAGCAGTTCTTC.